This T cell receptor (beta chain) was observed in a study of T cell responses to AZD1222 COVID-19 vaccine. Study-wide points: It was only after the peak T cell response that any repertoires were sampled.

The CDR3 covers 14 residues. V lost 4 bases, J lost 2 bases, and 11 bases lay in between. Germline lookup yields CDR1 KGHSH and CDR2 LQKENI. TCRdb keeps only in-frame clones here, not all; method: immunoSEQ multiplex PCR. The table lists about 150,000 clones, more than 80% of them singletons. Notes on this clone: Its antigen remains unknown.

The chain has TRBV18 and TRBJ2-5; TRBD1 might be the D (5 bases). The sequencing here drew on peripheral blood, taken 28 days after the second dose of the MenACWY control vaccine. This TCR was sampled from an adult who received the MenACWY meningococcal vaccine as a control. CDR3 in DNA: TGTGCCAGCTCACGGACACACAGTCAAGAGACCCAGTACTTC. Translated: CASSRTHSQETQYF.